This T cell receptor (beta chain) was recorded in a study of cytomegalovirus exposure and HLA in healthy donors. With respect to this clone: Its antigen is currently unknown.

Broader study findings: Previously analyzed data showed that most TCR beta V segments were productive at a frequency of about 87% or about 30%. The authors later found HLA-associated TCR beta chains more clonally expanded than equally common others. Differences between HLA loci emerged in a later analysis of TCR association rates, with DRB1 most and HLA-C fewest.

13 Jbeta primers and 60 Vbeta primers were used for the PCR. Per the original methods: Some 11 million shared chains were among the roughly 80 million unique TCR beta chains that a later analysis counted. This table comes from immunoSEQ multiplex PCR, and its TCRdb copy is limited to in-frame clones, with some not included. Clonal size and the V and J genes are those of that table, whereas D and trimming came from the DNA. The sample carries 140,000 or so clones, more than 75% recorded once. This CDR3 region has 17 residues. The trim removed 1 base at V and 1 base at J, leaving 6 bases unmatched. Germline V lookup: CDR1 SNHLY, CDR2 FYNNEI.

This receptor was obtained from a woman in her late teens or twenties in good health and CMV-seropositive. The rearrangement links TRBV2 to TRBJ2-3, with 9 bases fitting TRBD2. The sequencing sample was made of PBMCs. As DNA, the CDR3 is TGTGCCAGCAGTGAAGTCGGCGCTAGCGGGGGCACAGATACGCAGTATTTT. Translation gives CASSEVGASGGTDTQYF. The full variable domain, in which reference TRBV2 and TRBJ2-3 provide the parts outside the CDR3, is EPEVTQTPSHQVTQMGQEVILRCVPISNHLYFYWYRQILGQKVEFLVSFYNNEISEKSEIFDDQFSVERPDGSNFTLKIRSTKLEDSAMYFCASSEVGASGGTDTQYFGPGTRLTVL.